What follows is one T cell receptor beta chain and its context. This sample is part of a study of neoadjuvant anti-PD-1 for oral cavity cancer. Survey sequencing of tumors mostly used 4.8 ug DNA, two replicates. TCRdb's table, derived via immunoSEQ multiplex PCR, lists solely in-frame clones and lacks some. The sample contains about 8,300 clones, roughly 50% of which appear only once. The V gene's germline CDR1 is SGDLS and CDR2 YYNGEE. The CDR3 spans 16 residues. Trimming removed 0 bases from V and 2 bases from J, with 13 bases in between. Sequencing was performed on tumor tissue, taken before nivolumab (anti-PD-1) treatment. This chain uses TRBV9 with TRBJ2-3; the D gene is possibly TRBD1 (5 bases). The source is a person between 40 and 85 years old with oral cavity squamous cell carcinoma. The CDR3 loop is CASSVDGLGDTDTQYF. DNA of the CDR3: TGTGCCAGCAGCGTAGATGGGCTAGGGGACACAGATACGCAGTATTTT.